A selection of T cell receptor beta chains follows, all from one sample in a study of cytomegalovirus exposure and HLA in healthy donors. Sequencing was performed with immunoSEQ multiplex PCR; in TCRdb, only in-frame clones are kept and a portion is missing. The data hold approximately 72,000 clones, with 90% to 95% observed a single time. The sample taken for sequencing was PBMCs. The receptors here all came from a young woman in good health and CMV-seronegative. Each CDR3 is given with its conserved first and last residue. The D gene is left open where the match is weak. Clone size appears in some rows only: once, few, many, or a class for an expanded clone.

TRBJ2-7 | TRBV6-5 | TRBD2 | NA | TGTGCCAGCAAAATTGGGGGCGGGGGGCCCTACGAGCAGTACTTC | CASKIGGGGPYEQYF
TRBJ2-7 | TRBV5-1 | TRBD1 | NA | TGCGCCAGCAGCTTTAATACAGGGGAACCTGCCTACGAGCAGTACTTC | CASSFNTGEPAYEQYF
TRBJ1-1 | TRBV28 | TRBD1 | NA | TGTGCCAGCAACAGGGGTGGTGAAGCTTTCTTT | CASNRGGEAFF
TRBJ2-7 | TRBV7-2 | TRBD1 | NA | TGTGCCACCAGACAGGGGGCCTACGAGCAGTACTTC | CATRQGAYEQYF
TRBJ2-3 | TRBV9 | TRBD2 | NA | TGTGCCAGCAGCGTCCGGGGGGACACAGATACGCAGTATTTT | CASSVRGDTDTQYF
TRBJ2-7 | TRBV27 | TRBD1 | NA | TGTGCCAGCAGCCGGGGACAGGGGGGGCTCGAGCAGTACTTC | CASSRGQGGLEQYF
TRBJ2-1 | TRBV6-5 | NA | NA | TGTGCCAGCAGTTACGGCAGGGGTGGGTACAATGAGCAGTTCTTC | CASSYGRGGYNEQFF
TRBJ1-2 | TRBV7-9 | NA | NA | TGTGCCAGCAGCTTACTAGGGGATTCCTATGGCTACACCTTC | CASSLLGDSYGYTF
TRBJ2-1 | TRBV2 | TRBD1 | once | TGTGCCAGCAGGGGACAGGTCTCAAGCAATGAGCAGTTCTTC | CASRGQVSSNEQFF
TRBJ2-1 | TRBV7-3 | NA | NA | TGTGCCAGCAGCGATACCGGGACTTCTTCCTACAATGAGCAGTTCTTC | CASSDTGTSSYNEQFF
TRBJ1-2 | TRBV6-5 | NA | NA | TGTGCCAGCACCGCGGGGGTTGTTGGCTACACCTTC | CASTAGVVGYTF
TRBJ2-7 | TRBV14 | TRBD1 | once | TGTGCCAGCAGCCAAGGATTCTGGGACAGGGCCTACGAGCAGTACTTC | CASSQGFWDRAYEQYF
TRBJ1-1 | TRBV5-1 | NA | NA | TGCGCCAGCAGCTTGGAATTTCGCACTGAAGCTTTCTTT | CASSLEFRTEAFF
TRBJ1-5 | TRBV7-2 | TRBD1 | NA | TGTGCCAGCAGCTTAGCGTGGACAGGGGGAGAGCAGCCCCAGCATTTT | CASSLAWTGGEQPQHF
TRBJ2-7 | TRBV6-1 | NA | NA | TGTGCCAGCGACCGGGTGGCCATTACCTACGAGCAGTACTTC | CASDRVAITYEQYF
TRBJ1-2 | TRBV28 | TRBD1 | NA | TGTGCCAGCAGTTTCCCTAAGGACAGGGGGCTTACGGAGGGGAATGGCTACACCTTC | CASSFPKDRGLTEGNGYTF
TRBJ2-7 | TRBV11-2 | TRBD1 | once | TGTGCCAGCAGCCCAGGACAGGTTAGCTCCTACGAGCAGTACTTC | CASSPGQVSSYEQYF
TRBJ2-1 | TRBV13 | TRBD2 | NA | TGTGCCAGCAGCTGGGGCCTGGTAGCGGGGGGTTACAATGAGCAGTTCTTC | CASSWGLVAGGYNEQFF
TRBJ2-5 | TRBV5-1 | TRBD2 | NA | TGCGCCAGCAGCTTGTTGGGCGGGGGGGCTGAGACCCAGTACTTC | CASSLLGGGAETQYF
TRBJ1-1 | TRBV6-5 | NA | NA | TGTGCCAGCAGGCGCGGGGGCACTGAAGCTTTCTTT | CASRRGGTEAFF
TRBJ1-3 | TRBV10-2 | NA | NA | TGCGCCAGCAGTGAGGGACAGTATTCTGGAAACACCATATATTTT | CASSEGQYSGNTIYF
TRBJ2-1 | TRBV5-1 | NA | NA | TGCGCCAGCAGCCCCATTGGGGGGGGGCCCAAAAATGAGCAGTTCTTC | CASSPIGGGPKNEQFF
TRBJ1-3 | TRBV18 | NA | NA | TGTGCCAGCTCACCGCCGGGTATCTCTGGAAACACCATATATTTT | CASSPPGISGNTIYF
TRBJ1-2 | TRBV5-6 | TRBD1 | NA | TGTGCCAGCAGCTTGGTCGGACAGGGTGGGGGCTATGGCTACACCTTC | CASSLVGQGGGYGYTF
TRBJ1-2 | TRBV4-3 | NA | NA | TGCGCCAGCAGCCAAGAGTGGGGACTGTATGGCTACACCTTC | CASSQEWGLYGYTF
TRBJ1-1 | TRBV6-1 | TRBD1 | NA | TGTGCCAGCACCAGAGGAGGGGGCAGAAATACTGAAGCTTTCTTT | CASTRGGGRNTEAFF
TRBJ1-6 | TRBV5-6 | TRBD1 | once | TGTGCCAGCGGCCGACTACAGGGGGCAAATTCACCCCTCCACTTT | CASGRLQGANSPLHF
TRBJ1-1 | TRBV15 | NA | NA | TGTGCCACCAGCAGTGGTCCGGGACACGATGAAGCTTTCTTT | CATSSGPGHDEAFF
TRBJ1-5 | TRBV5-5 | TRBD1 | once | TGTGCCAGCAGCTTGAGGGGGCTGGTGAACAATCAGCCCCAGCATTTT | CASSLRGLVNNQPQHF
TRBJ2-7 | TRBV5-1 | NA | NA | TGCGCCAGCAGCTTGGGAGCAGGTTCCTACGAGCAGTACTTC | CASSLGAGSYEQYF
TRBJ1-1 | TRBV6-1 | TRBD1 | NA | TGTGCCAGCAGTGGTCAGGACAGGCCGCGGGGCACTGAAGCTTTCTTT | CASSGQDRPRGTEAFF
TRBJ2-7 | TRBV5-1 | NA | NA | TGCGCCAGCAGCGGGGGTGGCAGGGGGGCGCCCTACGAGCAGTACTTC | CASSGGGRGAPYEQYF
TRBJ2-5 | TRBV5-1 | TRBD1 | NA | TGCGCCAGCAGCTTGGTCGCGGGACAGGGGGCAAGTAGCCAGTACTTC | CASSLVAGQGASSQYF
TRBJ2-3 | TRBV6-1 | NA | NA | TGTGCCAGCAGTGAAGAGGGGGAGGGTGTGAATACGCAGTATTTT | CASSEEGEGVNTQYF
TRBJ1-1 | TRBV27 | NA | once | TGTGCCAGCAGTTTAGACAGGTTCACTGAAGCTTTCTTT | CASSLDRFTEAFF
TRBJ1-4 | TRBV4-1 | NA | NA | TGCGCCAGCAGCCAAGTTTTAGGGCAGGGATCTGAAAAACTGTTTTTT | CASSQVLGQGSEKLFF
TRBJ2-7 | TRBV7-3 | NA | NA | TGTGCCAGCAGCTTGTTTGCCGGGACTCCTCTGGGTGAGCAGTACTTC | CASSLFAGTPLGEQYF
TRBJ2-2 | TRBV5-1 | NA | NA | TGCGCCAGCACCCCCTGGTTGGGCTCCGGGGAGCTGTTTTTT | CASTPWLGSGELFF
TRBJ1-1 | TRBV6-5 | NA | once | TGTGCCAGCACCGAGTACGGACAGTTGAACACTGAAGCTTTCTTT | CASTEYGQLNTEAFF
TRBJ2-1 | TRBV9 | NA | NA | TGTGCCAGCAGCGTCGGGAGACTTAACAATGAGCAGTTCTTC | CASSVGRLNNEQFF
TRBJ1-2 | TRBV18 | NA | NA | TGTGCCAGCTCACCCGGGAGTCAGGGTAACTATGGCTACACCTTC | CASSPGSQGNYGYTF
TRBJ2-5 | TRBV5-3 | NA | once | TGTGCCAGAAGCCCCCTAGGGGCTTGGATTTATTGGGAGACCCAGTACTTC | CARSPLGAWIYWETQYF
TRBJ2-5 | TRBV27 | NA | NA | TGTGCCAGCAGTTCCAACCCCCGGGGGTGGGAGACCCAGTACTTC | CASSSNPRGWETQYF
TRBJ2-7 | TRBV13 | TRBD2 | NA | TGTGCCAGCTTACGAGCGGGGGGACCGTTCGAGCAGTACTTC | CASLRAGGPFEQYF
TRBJ2-1 | TRBV7-3 | TRBD1 | once | TGTGCCAGCAGCGAACACTCAGGGGGACCCTACAATGAGCAGTTCTTC | CASSEHSGGPYNEQFF
TRBJ1-2 | TRBV28 | TRBD1 | NA | TGTGCCAGCAGCTCGACCCCCACAGGGGTAGGCTATGGCTACACCTTC | CASSSTPTGVGYGYTF
TRBJ2-3 | TRBV9 | TRBD2 | NA | TGTGCCAGCAGCGAGCTAGCGGGGGGAATAGATACGCAGTATTTT | CASSELAGGIDTQYF